Following are 6 T cell receptor beta chains from one sample sequenced in a study of T cell clonotyping in hematopoietic cell transplantation. Time point denoted: recipient sample about 28 days before transplant, after cytoreduction. The table came from immunoSEQ multiplex PCR; TCRdb's copy has only in-frame clones and leaves some out. The sample has 25,000 to 35,000 clones; roughly 70% are singletons. Source: peripheral blood mononuclear cells, taken before stem cell transplant. These receptors were taken from a man aged 45-65 years with myelodysplastic syndrome. Some clones in this sample may be carry-over from other donors' samples.

This clone was detected a few times. The V gene is TRBV13, the J gene TRBJ1-2; 10 positions agree with TRBD1. CDR3 length equals 14 residues. Germline V lookup: CDR1 PRHDT, CDR2 FYEKMQ (reference sequence). The V segment lost 5 bases and the J segment 3 bases; nucleotides outside the gene matches: 3. The CDR3 spells CASSPTGGDYGYTF. The DNA of the CDR3 is TGTGCCAGCAGCCCGACAGGGGGCGACTATGGCTACACCTTC. The full variable domain, with the rest looked up from reference TRBV13 and TRBJ1-2, is AAGVIQSPRHLIKEKRETATLKCYPIPRHDTVYWYQQGPGQDPQFLISFYEKMQSDKGSIPDRFSAQQFSDYHSELNMSSLELGDSALYFCASSPTGGDYGYTFGSGTRLTVV.

The V gene is TRBV19, the J gene TRBJ2-3; D might be TRBD1 (5 bases). V was pared by 0 bases and J by 4 bases, with 8 bases between. The CDR3 consists of 14 residues. Looked up from germline, CDR1 is LNHDA and CDR2 is SQIVND (reference sequence). The CDR3 is CASSIDKGADTQYF. The CDR3 bases are TGTGCCAGTAGTATAGATAAAGGGGCAGATACGCAGTATTTT.

The V gene is TRBV7-8, the J gene TRBJ2-1, with 13 bases that match TRBD2. V dropped 5 bases and J dropped 9; count of bases not matched to a gene: 7. Germline values: CDR1 SGHVS, CDR2 FQNEAQ. CDR3 length: 15 residues. CDR3 DNA sequence: TGTGCCAGCAGCCCGTGGACTAGCGGGAGTGGTGAGCAGTTCTTC. This gives the protein CASSPWTSGSGEQFF.

The rearrangement links TRBV27 to TRBJ2-7; D uncertain. In germline, CDR1 is MNHEY, CDR2 SMNVEV (reference sequence). This CDR3 contains 15 residues. V lost 5 bases and J lost 4, with 18 bases in between. The CDR3 is CASSPDRVSPYEQYF. The CDR3 DNA sequence: TGTGCCAGCAGTCCGGATAGGGTTAGTCCTTACGAGCAGTACTTC.

The chain carries TRBV20-1 and TRBJ2-7, with D perhaps matching TRBD1 or TRBD2 (5 bases each). This CDR3 is 10 amino acids long. Trimming left V 5 bases short and J 7 bases short, with 9 bases between. In germline, CDR1 is DFQATT, CDR2 SNEGSKA (reference sequence). The CDR3 region is CSASGREQYF. The CDR3 DNA reads as TGCAGTGCTTCGGGGCGTGAGCAGTACTTC.

The V call is TRBV30, the J call TRBJ2-3, with 7 bases that match TRBD1. Germline CDR1 reads GTSNPN; CDR2 reads SVGIG (reference sequence). After removal of 2 bases from V and 4 bases from J, the junction contained 3 bases not matched to a gene. The CDR3 is 13 residues long. The CDR3 nucleotides read TGTGCCTGGAGTTACAGGGGAGCAGATACGCAGTATTTT. This gives the protein CAWSYRGADTQYF. The complete variable domain, with remaining parts taken from reference TRBV30 and TRBJ2-3, reads SQTIHQWPATLVQPVGSPLSLECTVEGTSNPNLYWYRQAAGRGLQLLFYSVGIGQISSEVPQNLSASRPQDRQFILSSKKLLLSDSGFYLCAWSYRGADTQYFGPGTRLTVL.